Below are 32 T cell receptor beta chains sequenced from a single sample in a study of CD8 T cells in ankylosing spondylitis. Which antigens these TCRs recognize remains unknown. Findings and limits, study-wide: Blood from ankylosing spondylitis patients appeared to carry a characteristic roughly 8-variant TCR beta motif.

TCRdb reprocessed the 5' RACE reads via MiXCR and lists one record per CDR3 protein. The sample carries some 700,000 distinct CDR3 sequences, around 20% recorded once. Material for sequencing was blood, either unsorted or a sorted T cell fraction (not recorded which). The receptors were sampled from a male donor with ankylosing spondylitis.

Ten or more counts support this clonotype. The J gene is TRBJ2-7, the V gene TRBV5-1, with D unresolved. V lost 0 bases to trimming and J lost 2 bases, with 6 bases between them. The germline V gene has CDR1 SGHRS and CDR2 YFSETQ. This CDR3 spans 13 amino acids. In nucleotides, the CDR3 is TGCGCCAGCAGCTTGGATGGTACCTACGAGCAGTACTTC. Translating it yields CASSLDGTYEQYF.

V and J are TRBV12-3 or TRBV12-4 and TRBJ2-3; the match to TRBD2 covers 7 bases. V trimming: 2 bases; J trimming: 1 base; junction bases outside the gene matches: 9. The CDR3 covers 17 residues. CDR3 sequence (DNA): TGTGCCAGCAGTTTAATTGGGGCTAGCGGACGCACAGATACGCAGTATTTT. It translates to CASSLIGASGRTDTQYF.

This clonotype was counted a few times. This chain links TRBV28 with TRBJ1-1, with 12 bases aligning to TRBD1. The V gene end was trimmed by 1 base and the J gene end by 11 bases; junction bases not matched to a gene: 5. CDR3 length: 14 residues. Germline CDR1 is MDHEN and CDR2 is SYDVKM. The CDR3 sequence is CASSLSGTGGSAFF. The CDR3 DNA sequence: TGTGCCAGCAGTTTATCCGGGACAGGGGGCTCGGCTTTCTTT.

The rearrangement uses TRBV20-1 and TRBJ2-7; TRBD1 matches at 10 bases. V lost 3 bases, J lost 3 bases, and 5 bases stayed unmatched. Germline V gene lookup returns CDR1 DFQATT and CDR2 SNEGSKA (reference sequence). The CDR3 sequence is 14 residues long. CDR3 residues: CSASAGTGDYEQYF. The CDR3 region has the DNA TGCAGTGCTAGTGCCGGGACAGGGGACTACGAGCAGTACTTC.

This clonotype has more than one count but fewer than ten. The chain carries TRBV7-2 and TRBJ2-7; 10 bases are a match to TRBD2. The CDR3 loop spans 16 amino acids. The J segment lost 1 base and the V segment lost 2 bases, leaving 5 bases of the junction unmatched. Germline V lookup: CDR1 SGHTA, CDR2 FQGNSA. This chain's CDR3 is CASSLSASGSSYEQYF. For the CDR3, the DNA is TGTGCCAGCAGCTTATCGGCTAGCGGGAGTTCCTACGAGCAGTACTTC.

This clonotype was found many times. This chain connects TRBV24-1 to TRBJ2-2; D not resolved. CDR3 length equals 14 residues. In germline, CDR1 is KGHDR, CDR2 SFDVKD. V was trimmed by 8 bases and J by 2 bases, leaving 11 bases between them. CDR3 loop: CATKGSPNTGELFF. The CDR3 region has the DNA TGTGCCACCAAGGGCAGCCCCAACACCGGGGAGCTGTTTTTT.

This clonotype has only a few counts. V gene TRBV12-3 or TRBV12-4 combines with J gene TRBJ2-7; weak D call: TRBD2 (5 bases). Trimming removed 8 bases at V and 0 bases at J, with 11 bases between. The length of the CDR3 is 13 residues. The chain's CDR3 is CASCHAGSYEQYF. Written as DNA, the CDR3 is TGTGCCAGCTGCCACGCGGGCTCCTACGAGCAGTACTTC.

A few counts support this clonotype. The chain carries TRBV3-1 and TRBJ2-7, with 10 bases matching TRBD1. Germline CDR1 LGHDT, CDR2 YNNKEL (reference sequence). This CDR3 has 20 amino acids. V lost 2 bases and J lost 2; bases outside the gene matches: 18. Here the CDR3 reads CASSQNYWWSGTGATYEQYF. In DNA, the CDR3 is TGTGCCAGCAGCCAAAACTACTGGTGGTCCGGGACAGGGGCCACCTACGAGCAGTACTTC.

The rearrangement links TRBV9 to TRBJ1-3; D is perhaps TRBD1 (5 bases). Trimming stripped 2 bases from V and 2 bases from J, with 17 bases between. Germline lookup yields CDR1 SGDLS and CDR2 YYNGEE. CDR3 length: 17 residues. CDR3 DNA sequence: TGTGCCAGCAGCGTCACCGGGACTCCGGTACCTGGAAACACCATATATTTT. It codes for CASSVTGTPVPGNTIYF.

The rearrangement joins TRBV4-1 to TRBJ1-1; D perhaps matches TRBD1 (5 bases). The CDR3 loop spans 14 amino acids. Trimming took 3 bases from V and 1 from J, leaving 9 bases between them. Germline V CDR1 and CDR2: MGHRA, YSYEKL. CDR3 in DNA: TGCGCCAGCAGCCACCTGGGACCGAACACTGAAGCTTTCTTT. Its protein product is CASSHLGPNTEAFF.

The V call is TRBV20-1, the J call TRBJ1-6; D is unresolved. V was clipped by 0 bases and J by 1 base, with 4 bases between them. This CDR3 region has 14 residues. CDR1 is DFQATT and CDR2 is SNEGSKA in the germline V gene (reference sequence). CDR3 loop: CSAREGSYNSPLHF. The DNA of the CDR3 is TGCAGTGCTAGAGAGGGGTCCTATAATTCACCCCTCCACTTT.

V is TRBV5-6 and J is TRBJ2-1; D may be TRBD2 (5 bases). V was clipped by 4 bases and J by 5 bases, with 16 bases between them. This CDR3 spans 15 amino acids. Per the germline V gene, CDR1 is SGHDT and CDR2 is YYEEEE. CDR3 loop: CASSGGPGDNNEQFF. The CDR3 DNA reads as TGTGCCAGCAGCGGAGGTCCAGGAGACAACAATGAGCAGTTCTTC. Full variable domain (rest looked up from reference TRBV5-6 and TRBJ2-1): DAGVTQSPTHLIKTRGQQVTLRCSPKSGHDTVSWYQQALGQGPQFIFQYYEEEERQRGNFPDRFSGHQFPNYSSELNVNALLLGDSALYLCASSGGPGDNNEQFFGPGTRLTVL.

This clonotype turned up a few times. CDR3 region: CASSDRVKTEAFF. The CDR3, as DNA: TGTGCCAGCAGTGACAGGGTAAAGACTGAAGCTTTCTTT. This chain uses TRBV25-1 with TRBJ1-1; a weak D match, TRBD1 (5 bases). Trimming stripped 3 bases from V and 5 bases from J, with 10 bases between. Germline CDR1 and CDR2: MGHDK and SYGVNS. The CDR3 totals 13 residues.

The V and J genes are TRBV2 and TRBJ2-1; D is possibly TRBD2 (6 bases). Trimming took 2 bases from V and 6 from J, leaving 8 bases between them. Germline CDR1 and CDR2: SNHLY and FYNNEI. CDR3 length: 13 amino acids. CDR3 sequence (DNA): TGTGCCAGCAGTGAAACCGGGGGCAATGAGCAGTTCTTC. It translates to CASSETGGNEQFF.

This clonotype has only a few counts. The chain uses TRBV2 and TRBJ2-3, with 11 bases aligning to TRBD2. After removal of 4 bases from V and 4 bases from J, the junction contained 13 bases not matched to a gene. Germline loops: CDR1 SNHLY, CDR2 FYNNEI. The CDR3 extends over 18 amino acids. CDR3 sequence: CASSAFLSSGRGPDTQYF. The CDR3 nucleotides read TGTGCCAGCAGTGCATTCCTAAGTAGCGGGAGGGGCCCAGATACGCAGTATTTT.

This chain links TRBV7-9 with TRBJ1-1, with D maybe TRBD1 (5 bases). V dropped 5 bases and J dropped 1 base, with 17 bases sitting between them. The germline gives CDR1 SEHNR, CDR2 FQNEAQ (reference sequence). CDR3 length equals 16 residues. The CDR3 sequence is CASSQPPGLANTEAFF. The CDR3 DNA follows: TGTGCCAGCAGCCAACCCCCGGGACTTGCGAACACTGAAGCTTTCTTT.

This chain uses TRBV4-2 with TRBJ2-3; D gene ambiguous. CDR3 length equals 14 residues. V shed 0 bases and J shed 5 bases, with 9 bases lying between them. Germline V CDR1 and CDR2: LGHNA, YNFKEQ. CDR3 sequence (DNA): TGTGCCAGCAGCCAAGATTCAGCAGGAGATACGCAGTATTTT. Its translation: CASSQDSAGDTQYF.

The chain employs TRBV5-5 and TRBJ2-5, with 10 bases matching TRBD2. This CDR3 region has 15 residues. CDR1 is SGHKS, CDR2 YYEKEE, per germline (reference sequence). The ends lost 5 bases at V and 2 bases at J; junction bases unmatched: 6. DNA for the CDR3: TGTGCCAGCAGACGACTAGCGGGTTGGCAAGAGACCCAGTACTTC. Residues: CASRRLAGWQETQYF.

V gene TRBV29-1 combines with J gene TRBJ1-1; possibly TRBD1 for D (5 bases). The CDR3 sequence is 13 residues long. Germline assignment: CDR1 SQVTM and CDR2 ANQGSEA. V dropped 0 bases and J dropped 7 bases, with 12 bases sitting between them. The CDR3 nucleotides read TGCAGCGTTGAAGATCAGCGGGGGGTTGAAGCTTTCTTT. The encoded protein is CSVEDQRGVEAFF.

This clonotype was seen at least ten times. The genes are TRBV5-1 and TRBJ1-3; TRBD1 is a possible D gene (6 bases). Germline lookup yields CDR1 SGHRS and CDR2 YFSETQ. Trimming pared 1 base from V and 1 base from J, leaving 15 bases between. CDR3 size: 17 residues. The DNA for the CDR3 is TGCGCCAGCAGCTTGTCATCCGGGGGCGCGTCTGGAAACACCATATATTTT. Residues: CASSLSSGGASGNTIYF.

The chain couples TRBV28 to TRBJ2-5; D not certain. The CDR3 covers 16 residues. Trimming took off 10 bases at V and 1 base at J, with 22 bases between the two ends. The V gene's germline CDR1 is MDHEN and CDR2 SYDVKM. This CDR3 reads CATSLNTLGLQETQYF. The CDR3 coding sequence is TGTGCCACCTCCCTAAACACCCTAGGGCTCCAAGAGACCCAGTACTTC.

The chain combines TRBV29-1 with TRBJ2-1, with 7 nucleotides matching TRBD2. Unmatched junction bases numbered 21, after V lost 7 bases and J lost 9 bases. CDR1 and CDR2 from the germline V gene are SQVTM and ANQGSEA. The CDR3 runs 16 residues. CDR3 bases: TGCAGCGCCGCGGGTGCGGGTGGCGGGAGTTCCGGTGAGCAGTTCTTC. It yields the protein CSAAGAGGGSSGEQFF.

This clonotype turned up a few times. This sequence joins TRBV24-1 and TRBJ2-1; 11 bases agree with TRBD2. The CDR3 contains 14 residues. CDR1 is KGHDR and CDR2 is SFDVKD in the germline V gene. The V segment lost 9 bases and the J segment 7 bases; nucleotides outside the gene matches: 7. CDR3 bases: TGTGCCACCTCCCCCGGGACTAGCGGTAATGAGCAGTTCTTC. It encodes CATSPGTSGNEQFF.

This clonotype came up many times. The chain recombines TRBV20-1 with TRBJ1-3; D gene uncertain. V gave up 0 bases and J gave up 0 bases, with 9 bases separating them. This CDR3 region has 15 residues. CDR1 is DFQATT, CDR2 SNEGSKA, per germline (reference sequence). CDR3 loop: CSARDPSGSGNTIYF. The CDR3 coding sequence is TGCAGTGCTAGAGATCCGAGCGGCTCTGGAAACACCATATATTTT.

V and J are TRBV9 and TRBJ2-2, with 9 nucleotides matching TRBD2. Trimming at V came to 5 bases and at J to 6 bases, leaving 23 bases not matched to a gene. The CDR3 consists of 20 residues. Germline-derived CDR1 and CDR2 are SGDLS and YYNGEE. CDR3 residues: CASRALGSSGKTPGSGELFF. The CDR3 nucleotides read TGTGCCAGCAGAGCCCTCGGGTCTAGCGGGAAGACTCCGGGTTCCGGGGAGCTGTTTTTT. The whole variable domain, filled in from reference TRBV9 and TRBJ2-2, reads DSGVTQTPKHLITATGQRVTLRCSPRSGDLSVYWYQQSLDQGLQFLIQYYNGEERAKGNILERFSAQQFPDLHSELNLSSLELGDSALYFCASRALGSSGKTPGSGELFFGEGSRLTVL.

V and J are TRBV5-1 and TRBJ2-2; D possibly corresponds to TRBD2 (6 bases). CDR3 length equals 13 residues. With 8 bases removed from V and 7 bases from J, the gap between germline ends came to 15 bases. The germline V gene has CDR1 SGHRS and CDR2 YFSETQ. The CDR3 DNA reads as TGCGCCAGTCTCCGGGAGTTAGGCGGGGAGCTGTTTTTT. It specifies CASLRELGGELFF.

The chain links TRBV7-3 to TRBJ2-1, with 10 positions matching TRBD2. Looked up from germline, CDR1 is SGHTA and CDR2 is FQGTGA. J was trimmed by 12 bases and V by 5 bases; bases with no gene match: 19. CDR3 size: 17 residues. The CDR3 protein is CASSIYPGTSDVVRQFF. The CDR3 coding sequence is TGTGCCAGCAGCATATACCCCGGGACTAGCGACGTAGTACGGCAGTTCTTC.

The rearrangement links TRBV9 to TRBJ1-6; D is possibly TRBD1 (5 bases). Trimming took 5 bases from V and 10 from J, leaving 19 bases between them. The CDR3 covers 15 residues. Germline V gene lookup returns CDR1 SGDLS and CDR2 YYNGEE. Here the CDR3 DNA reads TGTGCCAGCAGTCGGGACCGGGAACTACAGTCACCCCTCCACTTT. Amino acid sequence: CASSRDRELQSPLHF.

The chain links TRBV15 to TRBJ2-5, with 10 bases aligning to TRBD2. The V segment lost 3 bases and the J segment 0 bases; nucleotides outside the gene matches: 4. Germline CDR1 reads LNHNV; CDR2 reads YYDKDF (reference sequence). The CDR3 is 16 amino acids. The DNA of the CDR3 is TGTGCCACCAGCAGTTGGACTAGCGGCTACCAAGAGACCCAGTACTTC. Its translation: CATSSWTSGYQETQYF.

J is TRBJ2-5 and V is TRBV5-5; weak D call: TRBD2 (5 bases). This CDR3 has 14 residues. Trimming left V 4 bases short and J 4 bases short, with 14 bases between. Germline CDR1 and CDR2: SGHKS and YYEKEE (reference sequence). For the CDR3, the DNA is TGTGCCAGCAGCCGGAGGACGGTCAGAGAGACCCAGTACTTC. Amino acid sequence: CASSRRTVRETQYF. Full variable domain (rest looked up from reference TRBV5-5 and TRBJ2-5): DAGVTQSPTHLIKTRGQQVTLRCSPISGHKSVSWYQQVLGQGPQFIFQYYEKEERGRGNFPDRFSARQFPNYSSELNVNALLLGDSALYLCASSRRTVRETQYFGPGTRLLVL.

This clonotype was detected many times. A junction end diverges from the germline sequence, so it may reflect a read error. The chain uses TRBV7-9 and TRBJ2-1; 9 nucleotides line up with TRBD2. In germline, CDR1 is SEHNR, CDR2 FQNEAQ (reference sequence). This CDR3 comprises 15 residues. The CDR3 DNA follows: TGTGCCAGCAGTTTAGGTCTAGCGGGAACCAATGAGCAGTTCTTC. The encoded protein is CASSLGLAGTNEQFF.

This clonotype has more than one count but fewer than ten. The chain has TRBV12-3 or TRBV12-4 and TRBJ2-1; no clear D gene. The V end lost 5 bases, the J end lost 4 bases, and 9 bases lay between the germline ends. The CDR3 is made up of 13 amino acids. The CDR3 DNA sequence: TGTGCCAGCAGTCTCCAGACTTACAATGAGCAGTTCTTC. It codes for CASSLQTYNEQFF.